This is a list of T cell receptor beta chains from one sample in a study of pediatric ulcerative colitis. Only in-frame clones appear in the TCRdb table, and some are missing; sequencing was by immunoSEQ multiplex PCR. The profile covers 57,000 or so clones, with 87% appearing a single time and about 1.5% taken by the ten largest. The source material was blood. Every receptor here comes from a boy aged 5-17 years who was a control in a study of pediatric ulcerative colitis. The CDR3 runs from the conserved cysteine through the conserved F or W. The D gene is left open where the match is weak. Where a row states a size, it is once, few, many or the class of an expanded clone; other rows omit it.

>-|few|TRBJ1-5|TRBV10-3
CAIREGPNQPQHF
TGTGCCATCAGGGAGGGTCCCAATCAGCCCCAGCATTTT
>TRBD2|-|TRBJ2-3|TRBV13
CASSPGGLAGTDTQYF
TGTGCCAGCAGCCCAGGGGGACTAGCGGGTACAGATACGCAGTATTTT
>TRBD1|-|TRBJ1-4|TRBV18
CASSPGTGGYNEKLFF
TGTGCCAGCTCACCAGGGACAGGGGGCTACAATGAAAAACTGTTTTTT
>TRBD1|few|TRBJ1-2|TRBV25-1
CASSVTGQGSGYTF
TGTGCCAGCAGTGTTACGGGACAGGGATCCGGCTACACCTTC
>TRBD1|once|TRBJ1-1|TRBV2
CASLETGVMNTEAFF
TGTGCCAGCCTTGAGACAGGGGTTATGAACACTGAAGCTTTCTTT
>TRBD2|-|TRBJ2-3|TRBV7-6
CASSHGTRVDTQYF
TGTGCCAGCAGCCACGGGACTAGAGTAGATACGCAGTATTTT
>TRBD1|-|TRBJ1-4|TRBV13
CASSHTRTGLNEKLFF
TGTGCCAGCAGCCACACTAGGACAGGATTAAATGAAAAACTGTTTTTT
>-|-|TRBJ1-4|TRBV5-4
CASSLGHGAEKLFF
TGTGCCAGCAGCTTGGGCCACGGGGCTGAAAAACTGTTTTTT
>-|-|TRBJ1-1|TRBV7-9
CASSAGTGAFF
TGTGCCAGCAGCGCGGGGACTGGAGCTTTCTTT
>-|-|TRBJ1-2|TRBV28
CASSLSRGANYGYTF
TGTGCCAGCAGTTTATCGCGGGGGGCTAACTATGGCTACACCTTC
>-|few|TRBJ1-6|TRBV2
CARGDGRNSPLHF
TGTGCCAGAGGGGACGGACGTAATTCACCCCTCCACTTT
>-|-|TRBJ2-1|TRBV11-2
CASSLDGAGHFEQFF
TGTGCCAGCAGCTTAGATGGCGCCGGGCATTTTGAGCAGTTCTTC
>-|-|TRBJ1-1|TRBV7-2
CASSSNHRGTEAFF
TGTGCCAGCAGCTCGAACCACCGAGGCACTGAAGCTTTCTTT
>TRBD1|-|TRBJ2-7|TRBV27
CASSLSGTVYEQYF
TGTGCCAGCAGTTTATCGGGGACAGTCTACGAGCAGTACTTC
>TRBD1|-|TRBJ2-3|TRBV5-4
CASSLGQGVADTQYF
TGTGCCAGCAGCTTGGGACAGGGTGTAGCAGATACGCAGTATTTT
>TRBD2|-|TRBJ2-7|TRBV28
CASSPLAGVGSSYEQYF
TGTGCCAGCAGTCCACTAGCGGGAGTCGGATCGTCCTACGAGCAGTACTTC
>-|-|TRBJ1-3|TRBV10-1
CASSESFSGNTIYF
TGCGCCAGCAGTGAGTCCTTCTCAGGAAACACCATATATTTT
>-|-|TRBJ1-1|TRBV5-1
CASSLDPGAGTEAFF
TGCGCCAGCAGCTTGGATCCAGGGGCTGGCACTGAAGCTTTCTTT
>TRBD2|-|TRBJ2-2|TRBV5-1
CASSPMGGSPGELFF
TGCGCCAGCAGCCCCATGGGCGGGAGTCCCGGGGAGCTGTTTTTT
>-|once|TRBJ2-7|TRBV30
CAWSAGVISEQYF
TGTGCCTGGAGTGCAGGGGTTATCAGCGAGCAGTACTTC
>-|once|TRBJ2-7|TRBV7-8
CASSPLRRSLSYEQYF
TGTGCCAGCAGCCCCTTGCGCAGGTCACTCTCCTACGAGCAGTACTTC
>-|once|TRBJ1-4|TRBV18
CASSPQGEGFEEKLFF
TGTGCCAGCTCACCACAGGGGGAAGGATTCGAGGAAAAACTGTTTTTT
>TRBD2|-|TRBJ2-1|TRBV27
CASSWDYRYEQFF
TGTGCCAGCAGTTGGGACTACCGATATGAGCAGTTCTTC
>-|-|TRBJ2-1|TRBV4-2
CASSQEPGYNEQFF
TGTGCCAGCAGCCAAGAGCCAGGCTACAATGAGCAGTTCTTC
>TRBD1|-|TRBJ2-7|TRBV5-4
CASSSGQGSYEQYF
TGTGCCAGCAGCAGCGGACAGGGATCCTACGAGCAGTACTTC
>-|once|TRBJ2-3|TRBV7-9
CASSLNGDRTDTQYF
TGTGCCAGCAGCCTAAACGGGGATCGCACAGATACGCAGTATTTT
>-|-|TRBJ1-1|TRBV28
CASERANTEAFF
TGTGCCTCCGAGAGGGCGAACACTGAAGCTTTCTTT
>-|-|TRBJ2-7|TRBV4-1
CASSQVLRTETYEQYF
TGCGCCAGCAGCCAAGTTCTAAGGACAGAAACCTACGAGCAGTACTTC
>-|-|TRBJ2-1|TRBV2
CASSEALWGGKFF
TGTGCCAGCAGTGAAGCGCTATGGGGAGGCAAGTTCTTC
>-|-|TRBJ2-5|TRBV29-1
CSVRKGGSGWETQYF
TGCAGCGTTAGGAAGGGGGGTAGTGGGTGGGAGACCCAGTACTTC
>-|-|TRBJ1-2|TRBV4-3
CASSHIVRGARGYTF
TGCGCCAGCAGCCACATCGTTCGGGGGGCGCGAGGCTACACCTTC
>-|-|TRBJ2-3|TRBV27
CASTRRGPYPDTQYF
TGTGCCAGCACCCGTCGGGGGCCGTATCCAGATACGCAGTATTTT
>-|-|TRBJ2-1|TRBV7-9
CASSLSTLDEQFF
TGTGCCAGCAGCTTGTCCACCTTAGATGAGCAGTTCTTC
>-|-|TRBJ1-1|TRBV28
CASSLWGEAFF
TGTGCCAGCAGTTTATGGGGTGAAGCTTTCTTT
>TRBD2|-|TRBJ2-7|TRBV6-6
CASRPPGLAGYYEQYF
TGTGCCAGCAGACCACCCGGACTAGCGGGATACTACGAGCAGTACTTC
>TRBD2|-|TRBJ2-7|TRBV11-1
CASSSGLAGGDEQYF
TGTGCCAGCAGCTCTGGACTAGCGGGGGGTGACGAGCAGTACTTC
>-|-|TRBJ1-5|TRBV21-1
CASSKAKKGRQPQHF
TGTGCCAGCAGCAAAGCGAAAAAGGGACGACAGCCCCAGCATTTT
>TRBD1|few|TRBJ1-2|TRBV25-1
CASTVGLPTGGENYGYTF
TGTGCCAGCACCGTGGGGCTACCGACAGGGGGCGAAAACTATGGCTACACCTTC
>-|-|TRBJ2-3|TRBV9
CASSDGGGLTDTQYF
TGTGCCAGCAGCGATGGGGGGGGCCTTACAGATACGCAGTATTTT
>-|-|TRBJ2-2|TRBV5-1
CASSLEAGGHTGELFF
TGCGCCAGCAGCTTGGAGGCGGGCGGCCACACCGGGGAGCTGTTTTTT
>-|-|TRBJ1-6|TRBV2
CASRLRVGSPLHF
TGTGCCAGCAGACTCAGGGTCGGTTCACCCCTCCACTTT
>TRBD2|-|TRBJ2-5|TRBV28
CASSLFLGAPGLAGPRQETQYF
TGTGCCAGCAGTTTATTTCTGGGGGCGCCGGGACTAGCGGGGCCTCGGCAAGAGACCCAGTACTTC
>-|-|TRBJ2-1|TRBV6-1
CASSEGSGPYNEQFF
TGTGCCAGCAGTGAAGGGAGCGGGCCCTACAATGAGCAGTTCTTC
>-|-|TRBJ1-6|TRBV5-1
CASSEGPNNSPLHF
TGCGCCAGCAGCGAGGGACCGAATAATTCACCCCTCCACTTT
>TRBD1|-|TRBJ1-6|TRBV5-3
CARRWTGGSSYNSPLHF
TGTGCCAGAAGATGGACAGGGGGGAGCTCCTATAATTCACCCCTCCACTTT
>TRBD1|-|TRBJ2-7|TRBV28
CATRTGVSYEQYF
TGTGCCACGCGGACAGGGGTCTCCTACGAGCAGTACTTC
>-|-|TRBJ1-1|TRBV5-1
CASSLNGGLTNTEAFF
TGCGCCAGCAGCTTGAACGGAGGCCTGACGAACACTGAAGCTTTCTTT
>-|-|TRBJ2-3|TRBV18
CASSTSELTDTQYF
TGTGCCAGCTCCACCAGTGAGCTGACAGATACGCAGTATTTT
>-|few|TRBJ1-1|TRBV19
CASSRTGLAEAFF
TGTGCCAGTAGCCGTACAGGGCTTGCTGAAGCTTTCTTT
>-|-|TRBJ1-6|TRBV7-6
CASSLGRINSPLHF
TGTGCCAGCAGCTTGGGACGGATTAATTCACCCCTCCACTTT